Listed here is a single T cell receptor beta chain. Its antigen is undetermined. This specimen comes from a study of CD8 T cells in ankylosing spondylitis. This CDR3 has 14 amino acids. CDR1 and CDR2 (germline): LGHNA, YSLEER. V was pared by 0 bases and J by 0 bases, with 6 bases between. Study-wide results and caveats: In ankylosing spondylitis blood, a motif of seven to nine highly homologous TCR beta variants appeared characteristic.

TCRdb passed the 5' RACE reads through MiXCR, listing each CDR3 protein once. The repertoire holds 100,000 to 150,000 distinct CDR3 sequences, 17% seen once, with approximately 30% in the top ten. This TCR came from a male donor with ankylosing spondylitis. The sequenced sample was blood, either unsorted or a sorted T cell fraction (not recorded which). The chain uses TRBV4-3 and TRBJ2-7, with TRBD1 as a possible D gene (6 bases). CDR3 DNA: TGCGCCAGCAGCCAAGAACAGGGCTCCTACGAGCAGTACTTC. Protein sequence: CASSQEQGSYEQYF.